Given below is one T cell receptor (beta chain) in context. Method: immunoSEQ multiplex PCR; TCRdb's copy keeps in-frame clones and lacks some. This sample has hundreds of thousands of clones, with about 89% found just once. The sample originates from a study of shared T cell receptors in the human thymus. CDR1 and CDR2 (germline): SGDLS, YYNGEE. V was pared by 0 bases and J by 6 bases, with 10 bases of the junction left unmatched. This CDR3 contains 17 residues. These data also formed part of another study, on human thymus T cells. That work adds: Donors were healthy Finnish infants having corrective surgery for congenital heart defects. Resections that were taken during corrective heart surgery supplied the thymus tissue. It looked as if thymic and blood repertoires used V and J genes in a biased way. There were highly overlapping thymic repertoires among unrelated individuals, as related research reported.

Sequencing input: thymocytes. This rearrangement joins TRBV9 to TRBJ2-1; 9 bases fit TRBD2. The receptor's source is a boy in the first two years of life with a congenital heart defect. For the CDR3, the DNA is TGTGCCAGCAGCGTAGATAAGCGTAGCGGGGGTCTCAATGAGCAGTTCTTC. As protein: CASSVDKRSGGLNEQFF.